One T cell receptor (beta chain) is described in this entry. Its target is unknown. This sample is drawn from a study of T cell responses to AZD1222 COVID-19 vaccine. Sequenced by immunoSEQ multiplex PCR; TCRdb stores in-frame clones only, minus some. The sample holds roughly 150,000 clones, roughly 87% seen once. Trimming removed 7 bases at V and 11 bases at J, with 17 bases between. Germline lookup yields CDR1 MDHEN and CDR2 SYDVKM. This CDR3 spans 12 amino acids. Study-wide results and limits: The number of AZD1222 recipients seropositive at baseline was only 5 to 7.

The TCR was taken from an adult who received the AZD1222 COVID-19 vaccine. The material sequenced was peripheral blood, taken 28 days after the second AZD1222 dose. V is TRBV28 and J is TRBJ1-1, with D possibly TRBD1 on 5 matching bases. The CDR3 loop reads CASIPGGGRAFF. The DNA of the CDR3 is TGTGCCAGCATCCCTGGGGGGGGGAGGGCTTTCTTT.